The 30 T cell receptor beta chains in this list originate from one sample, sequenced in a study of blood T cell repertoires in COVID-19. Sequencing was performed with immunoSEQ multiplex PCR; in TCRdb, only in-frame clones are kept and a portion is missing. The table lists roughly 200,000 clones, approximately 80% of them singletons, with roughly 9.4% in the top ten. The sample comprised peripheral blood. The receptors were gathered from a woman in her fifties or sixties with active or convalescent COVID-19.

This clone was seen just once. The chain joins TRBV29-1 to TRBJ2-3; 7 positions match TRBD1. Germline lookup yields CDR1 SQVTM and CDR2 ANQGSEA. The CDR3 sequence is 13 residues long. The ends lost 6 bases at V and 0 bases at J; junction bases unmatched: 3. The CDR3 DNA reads TGCAGCGTGGGACAGTCTAGCACAGATACGCAGTATTTT. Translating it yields CSVGQSSTDTQYF.

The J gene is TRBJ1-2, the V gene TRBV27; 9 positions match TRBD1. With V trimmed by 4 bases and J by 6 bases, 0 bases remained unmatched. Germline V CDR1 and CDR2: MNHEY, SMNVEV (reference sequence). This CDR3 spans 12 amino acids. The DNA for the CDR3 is TGTGCCAGCAGTTGGACAGGGGATGGCTACACCTTC. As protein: CASSWTGDGYTF.

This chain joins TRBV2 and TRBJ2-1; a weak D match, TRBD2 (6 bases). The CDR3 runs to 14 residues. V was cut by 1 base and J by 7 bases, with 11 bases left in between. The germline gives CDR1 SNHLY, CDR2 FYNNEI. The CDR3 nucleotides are TGTGCCAGCAGTGAAGGGATCGCGGGGAATGAGCAGTTCTTC. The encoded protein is CASSEGIAGNEQFF.

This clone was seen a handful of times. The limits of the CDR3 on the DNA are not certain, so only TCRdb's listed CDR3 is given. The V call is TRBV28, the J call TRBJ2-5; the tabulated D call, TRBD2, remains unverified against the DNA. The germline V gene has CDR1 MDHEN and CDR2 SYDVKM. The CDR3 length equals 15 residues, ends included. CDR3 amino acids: CASSSSGFNVETQYF.

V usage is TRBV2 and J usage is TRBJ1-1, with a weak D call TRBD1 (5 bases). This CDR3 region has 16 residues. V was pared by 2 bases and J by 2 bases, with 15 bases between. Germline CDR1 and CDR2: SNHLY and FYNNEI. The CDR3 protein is CASSERGGTLNTEAFF. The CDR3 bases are TGTGCCAGCAGTGAACGGGGGGGAACTCTAAACACTGAAGCTTTCTTT.

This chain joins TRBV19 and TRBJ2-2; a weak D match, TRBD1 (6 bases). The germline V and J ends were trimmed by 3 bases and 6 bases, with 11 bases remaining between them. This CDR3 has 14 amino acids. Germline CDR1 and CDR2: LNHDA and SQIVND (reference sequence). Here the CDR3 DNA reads TGTGCCAGTAGTATCACAGGGCAGGCCGGGGAGCTGTTTTTT. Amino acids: CASSITGQAGELFF.

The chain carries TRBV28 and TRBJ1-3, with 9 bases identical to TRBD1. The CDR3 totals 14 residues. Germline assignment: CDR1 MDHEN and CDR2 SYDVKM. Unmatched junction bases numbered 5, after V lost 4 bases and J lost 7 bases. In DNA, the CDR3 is TGTGCCAGCAGTTGGGACAGGGCGATGAACACCATATATTTT. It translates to CASSWDRAMNTIYF.

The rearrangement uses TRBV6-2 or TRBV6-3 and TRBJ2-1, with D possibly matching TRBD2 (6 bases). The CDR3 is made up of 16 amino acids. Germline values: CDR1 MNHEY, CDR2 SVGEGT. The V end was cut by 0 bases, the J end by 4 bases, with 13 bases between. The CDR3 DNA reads TGTGCCAGCAGTTACTCCCTCGGGACTCTTTACAATGAGCAGTTCTTC. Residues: CASSYSLGTLYNEQFF.

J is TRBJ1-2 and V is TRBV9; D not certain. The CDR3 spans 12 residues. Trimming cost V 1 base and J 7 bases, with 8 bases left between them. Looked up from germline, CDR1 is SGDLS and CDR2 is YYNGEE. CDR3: CASSVTGFGYTF. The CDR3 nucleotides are TGTGCCAGCAGCGTAACGGGATTTGGCTACACCTTC.

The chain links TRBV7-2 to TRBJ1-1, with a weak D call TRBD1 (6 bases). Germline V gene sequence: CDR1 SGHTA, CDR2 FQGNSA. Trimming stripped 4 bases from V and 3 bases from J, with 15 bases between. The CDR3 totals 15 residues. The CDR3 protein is CASSYRGGQDTEAFF. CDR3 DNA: TGTGCCAGCAGCTACCGGGGGGGGCAGGACACTGAAGCTTTCTTT. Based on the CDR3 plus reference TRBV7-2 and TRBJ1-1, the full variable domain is GAGVSQSPSNKVTEKGKDVELRCDPISGHTALYWYRQSLGQGLEFLIYFQGNSAPDKSGLPSDRFSAERTGGSVSTLTIQRTQQEDSAVYLCASSYRGGQDTEAFFGQGTRLTVV.

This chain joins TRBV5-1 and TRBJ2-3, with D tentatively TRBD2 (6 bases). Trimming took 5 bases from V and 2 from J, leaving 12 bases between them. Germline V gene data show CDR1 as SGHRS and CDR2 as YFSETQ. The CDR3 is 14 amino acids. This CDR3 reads CASSGGGITDTQYF. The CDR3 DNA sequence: TGCGCCAGCAGTGGAGGAGGGATCACAGATACGCAGTATTTT.

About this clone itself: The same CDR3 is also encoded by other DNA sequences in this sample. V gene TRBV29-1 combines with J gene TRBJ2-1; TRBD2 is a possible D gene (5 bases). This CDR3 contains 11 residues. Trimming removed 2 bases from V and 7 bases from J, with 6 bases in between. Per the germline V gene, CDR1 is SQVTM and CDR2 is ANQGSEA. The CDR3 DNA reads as TGCAGCGTTGAACGCGGGAATGAGCAGTTCTTC. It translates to CSVERGNEQFF.

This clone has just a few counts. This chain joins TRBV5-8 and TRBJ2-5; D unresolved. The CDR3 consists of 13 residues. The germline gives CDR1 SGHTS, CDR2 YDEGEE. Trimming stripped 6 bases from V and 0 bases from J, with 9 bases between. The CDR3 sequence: CASTFLYQETQYF. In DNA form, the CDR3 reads TGTGCCAGCACGTTCTTGTACCAAGAGACCCAGTACTTC.

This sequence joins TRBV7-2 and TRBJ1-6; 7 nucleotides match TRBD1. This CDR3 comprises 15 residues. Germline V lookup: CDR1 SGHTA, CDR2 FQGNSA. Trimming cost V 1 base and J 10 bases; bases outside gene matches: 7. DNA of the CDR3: TGTGCCAGCAGCTTAGAGGGTTTAGGGGGCTCACCCCTCCACTTT. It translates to CASSLEGLGGSPLHF. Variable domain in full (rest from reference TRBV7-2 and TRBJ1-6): GAGVSQSPSNKVTEKGKDVELRCDPISGHTALYWYRQSLGQGLEFLIYFQGNSAPDKSGLPSDRFSAERTGGSVSTLTIQRTQQEDSAVYLCASSLEGLGGSPLHFGNGTRLTVT.

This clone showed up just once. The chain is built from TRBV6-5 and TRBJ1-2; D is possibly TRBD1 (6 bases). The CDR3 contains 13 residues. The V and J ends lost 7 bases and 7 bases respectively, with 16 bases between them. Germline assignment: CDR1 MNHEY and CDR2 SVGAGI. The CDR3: CASTLDSYGGYTF. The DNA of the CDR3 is TGTGCCAGCACCCTGGACAGCTATGGTGGCTACACCTTC.

The CDR3 is CASSSGGLNYGYTF. CDR3 nucleotide sequence: TGTGCCAGCAGCTCGGGTGGATTAAACTATGGCTACACCTTC. The V gene is TRBV5-6, the J gene TRBJ1-2; D ambiguous. The CDR3 runs 14 residues. V was cut by 3 bases and J by 2 bases, with 11 bases left in between. Germline CDR1 and CDR2: SGHDT and YYEEEE.

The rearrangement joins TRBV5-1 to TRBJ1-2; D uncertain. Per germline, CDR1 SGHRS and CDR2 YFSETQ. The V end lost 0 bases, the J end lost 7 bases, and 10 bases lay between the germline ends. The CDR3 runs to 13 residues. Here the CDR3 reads CASSLVEGGGYTF. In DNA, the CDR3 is TGCGCCAGCAGCTTGGTGGAGGGTGGTGGCTACACCTTC.

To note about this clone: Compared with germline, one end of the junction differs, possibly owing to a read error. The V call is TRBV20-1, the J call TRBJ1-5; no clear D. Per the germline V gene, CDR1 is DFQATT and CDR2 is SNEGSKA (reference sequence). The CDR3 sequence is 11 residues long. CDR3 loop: CSARGPEAQHF. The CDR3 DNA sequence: TGCAGTGCGAGAGGACCGGAGGCCCAGCATTTT.

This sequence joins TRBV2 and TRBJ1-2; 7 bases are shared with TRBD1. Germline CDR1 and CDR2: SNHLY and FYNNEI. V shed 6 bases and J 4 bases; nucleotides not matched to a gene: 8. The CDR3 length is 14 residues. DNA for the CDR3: TGTGCCAGCAGGGGGGACAGACAAATCTATGGCTACACCTTC. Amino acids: CASRGDRQIYGYTF.

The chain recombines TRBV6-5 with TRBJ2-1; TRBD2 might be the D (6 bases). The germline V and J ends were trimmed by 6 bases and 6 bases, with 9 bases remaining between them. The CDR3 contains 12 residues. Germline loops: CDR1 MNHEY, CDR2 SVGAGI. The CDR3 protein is CASSVTSNEQFF. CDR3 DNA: TGTGCCAGCAGCGTGACTAGCAATGAGCAGTTCTTC.

DNA for the CDR3: TGTGCCAGCAGGCAAAAAGGGGGCCGGGCTGAAGCTTTCTTT. The encoded protein is CASRQKGGRAEAFF. V usage is TRBV6-7 and J usage is TRBJ1-1; 7 bases are a match to TRBD1. TRBV6-7 is an ORF, with its function uncertain. The V segment lost 6 bases and the J segment 6 bases; nucleotides outside the gene matches: 10. The CDR3 spans 14 residues.

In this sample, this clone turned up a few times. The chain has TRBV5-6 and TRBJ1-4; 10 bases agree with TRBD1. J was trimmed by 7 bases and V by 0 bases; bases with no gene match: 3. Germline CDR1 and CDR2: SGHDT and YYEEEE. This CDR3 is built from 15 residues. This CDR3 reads CASSLGTGGGEKLFF. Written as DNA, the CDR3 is TGTGCCAGCAGCTTGGGGACAGGGGGAGGTGAAAAACTGTTTTTT.

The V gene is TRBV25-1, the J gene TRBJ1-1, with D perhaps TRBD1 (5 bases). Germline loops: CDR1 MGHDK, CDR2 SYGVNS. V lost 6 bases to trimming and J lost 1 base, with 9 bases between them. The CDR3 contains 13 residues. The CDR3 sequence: CASRQTGNTEAFF. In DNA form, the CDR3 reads TGTGCCAGCAGACAAACAGGGAACACTGAAGCTTTCTTT.

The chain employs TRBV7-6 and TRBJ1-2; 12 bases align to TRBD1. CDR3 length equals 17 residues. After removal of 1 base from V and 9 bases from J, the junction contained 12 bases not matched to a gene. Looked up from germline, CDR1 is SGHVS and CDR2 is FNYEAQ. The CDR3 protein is CASSLGIGGQGAKSYTF. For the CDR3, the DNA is TGTGCCAGCAGCTTAGGAATAGGGGGACAGGGGGCGAAAAGCTACACCTTC.

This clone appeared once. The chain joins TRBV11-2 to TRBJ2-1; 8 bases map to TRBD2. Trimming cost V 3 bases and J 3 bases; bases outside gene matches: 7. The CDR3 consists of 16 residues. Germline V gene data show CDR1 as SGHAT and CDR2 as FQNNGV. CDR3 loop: CASSLGGLGVYNEQFF. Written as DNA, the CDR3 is TGTGCCAGCAGCTTGGGGGGACTAGGAGTCTACAATGAGCAGTTCTTC.

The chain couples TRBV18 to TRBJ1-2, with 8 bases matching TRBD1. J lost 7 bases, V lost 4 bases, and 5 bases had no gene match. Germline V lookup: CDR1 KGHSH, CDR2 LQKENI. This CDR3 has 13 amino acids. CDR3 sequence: CASSQDRVAGYTF. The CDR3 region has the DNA TGTGCCAGCTCACAGGACAGGGTGGCTGGCTACACCTTC.

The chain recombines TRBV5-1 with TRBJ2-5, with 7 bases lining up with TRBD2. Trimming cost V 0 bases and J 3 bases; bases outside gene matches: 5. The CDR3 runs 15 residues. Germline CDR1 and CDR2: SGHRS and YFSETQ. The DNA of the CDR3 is TGCGCCAGCAGCTTGGTCGGGGGGAGGGAAGAGACCCAGTACTTC. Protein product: CASSLVGGREETQYF.

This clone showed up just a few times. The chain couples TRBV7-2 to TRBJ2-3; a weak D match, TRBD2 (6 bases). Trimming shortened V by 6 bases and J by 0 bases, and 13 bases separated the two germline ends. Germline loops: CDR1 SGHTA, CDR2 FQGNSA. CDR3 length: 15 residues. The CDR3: CASRPLATSTDTQYF. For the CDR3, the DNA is TGTGCCAGCAGGCCACTAGCAACTAGCACAGATACGCAGTATTTT.

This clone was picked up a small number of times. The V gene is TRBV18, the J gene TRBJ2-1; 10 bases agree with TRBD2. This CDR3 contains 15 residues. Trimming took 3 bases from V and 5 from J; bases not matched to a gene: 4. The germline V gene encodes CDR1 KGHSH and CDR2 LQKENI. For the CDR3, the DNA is TGTGCCAGCTCACCCCCCGGACTAGCGGACAATGAGCAGTTCTTC. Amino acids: CASSPPGLADNEQFF.

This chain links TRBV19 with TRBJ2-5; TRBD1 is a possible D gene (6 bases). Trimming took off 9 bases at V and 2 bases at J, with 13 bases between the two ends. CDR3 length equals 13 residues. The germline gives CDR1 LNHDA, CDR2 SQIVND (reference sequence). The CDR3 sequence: CASQGHRQETQYF. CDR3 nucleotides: TGTGCCAGCCAGGGACACCGACAAGAGACCCAGTACTTC.